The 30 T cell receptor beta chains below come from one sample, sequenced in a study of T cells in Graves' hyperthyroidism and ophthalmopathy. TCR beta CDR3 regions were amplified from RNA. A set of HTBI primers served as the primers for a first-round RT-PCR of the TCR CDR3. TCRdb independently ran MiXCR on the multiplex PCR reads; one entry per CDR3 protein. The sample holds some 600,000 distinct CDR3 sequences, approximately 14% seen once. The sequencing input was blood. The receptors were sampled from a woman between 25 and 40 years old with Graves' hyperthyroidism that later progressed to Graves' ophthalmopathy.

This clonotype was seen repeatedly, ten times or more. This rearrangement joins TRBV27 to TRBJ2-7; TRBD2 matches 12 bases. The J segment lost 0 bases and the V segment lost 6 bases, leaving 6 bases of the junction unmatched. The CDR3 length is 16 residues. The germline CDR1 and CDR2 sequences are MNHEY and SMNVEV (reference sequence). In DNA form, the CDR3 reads TGTGCCAGCAGACCGCTAGCGGGAGGGCCCTCCTACGAGCAGTACTTC. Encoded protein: CASRPLAGGPSYEQYF.

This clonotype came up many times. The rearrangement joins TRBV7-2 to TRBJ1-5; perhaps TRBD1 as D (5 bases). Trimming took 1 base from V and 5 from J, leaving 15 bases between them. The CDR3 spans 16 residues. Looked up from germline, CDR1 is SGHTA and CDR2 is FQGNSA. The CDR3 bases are TGTGCCAGCAGCTTAGAAGGGGCCGTCACCCATCAGCCCCAGCATTTT. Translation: CASSLEGAVTHQPQHF. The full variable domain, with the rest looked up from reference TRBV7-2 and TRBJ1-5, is GAGVSQSPSNKVTEKGKDVELRCDPISGHTALYWYRQSLGQGLEFLIYFQGNSAPDKSGLPSDRFSAERTGGSVSTLTIQRTQQEDSAVYLCASSLEGAVTHQPQHFGDGTRLSIL.

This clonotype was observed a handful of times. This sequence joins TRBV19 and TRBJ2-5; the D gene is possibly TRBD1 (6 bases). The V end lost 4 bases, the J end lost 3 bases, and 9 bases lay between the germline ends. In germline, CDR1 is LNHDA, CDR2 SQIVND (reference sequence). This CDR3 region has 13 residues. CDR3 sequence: CASSTGDKETQYF. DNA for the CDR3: TGTGCCAGTAGTACCGGGGACAAAGAGACCCAGTACTTC.

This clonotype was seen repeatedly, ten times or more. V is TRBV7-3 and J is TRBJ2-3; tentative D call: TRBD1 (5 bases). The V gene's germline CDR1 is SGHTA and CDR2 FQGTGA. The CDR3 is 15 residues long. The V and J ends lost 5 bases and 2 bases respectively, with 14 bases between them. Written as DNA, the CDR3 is TGTGCCAGCAGCCAAGTTACAGGAAACACAGATACGCAGTATTTT. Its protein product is CASSQVTGNTDTQYF.

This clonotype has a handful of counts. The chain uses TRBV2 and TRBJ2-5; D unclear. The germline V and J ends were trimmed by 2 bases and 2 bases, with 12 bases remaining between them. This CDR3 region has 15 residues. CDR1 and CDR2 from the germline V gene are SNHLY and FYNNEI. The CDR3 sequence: CASSENVAGQETQYF. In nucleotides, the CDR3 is TGTGCCAGCAGTGAAAATGTTGCCGGTCAAGAGACCCAGTACTTC.

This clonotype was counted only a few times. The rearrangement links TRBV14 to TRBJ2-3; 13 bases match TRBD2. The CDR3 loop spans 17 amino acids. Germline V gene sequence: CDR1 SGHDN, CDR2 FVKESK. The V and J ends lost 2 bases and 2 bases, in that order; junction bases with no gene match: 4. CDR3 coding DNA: TGTGCCAGCAGCCAATGGGGACTAGCGGGGCACACAGATACGCAGTATTTT. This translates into CASSQWGLAGHTDTQYF.

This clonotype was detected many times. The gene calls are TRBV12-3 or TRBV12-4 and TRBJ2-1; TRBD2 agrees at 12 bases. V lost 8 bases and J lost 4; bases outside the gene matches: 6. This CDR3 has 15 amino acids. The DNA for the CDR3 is TGTGCCAGCCGGCAGACTAGCGGGAGTTACAATGAGCAGTTCTTC. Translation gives CASRQTSGSYNEQFF.

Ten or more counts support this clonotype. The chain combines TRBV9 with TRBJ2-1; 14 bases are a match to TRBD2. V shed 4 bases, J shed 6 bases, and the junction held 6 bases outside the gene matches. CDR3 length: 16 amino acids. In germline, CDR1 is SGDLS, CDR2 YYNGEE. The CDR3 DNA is TGTGCCAGCAGCCCAGGGACTAGCGGGAGATTCAATGAGCAGTTCTTC. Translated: CASSPGTSGRFNEQFF.

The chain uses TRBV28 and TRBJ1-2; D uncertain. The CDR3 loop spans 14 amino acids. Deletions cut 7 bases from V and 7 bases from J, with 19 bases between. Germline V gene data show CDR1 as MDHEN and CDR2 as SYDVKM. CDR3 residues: CASTPNAGYSGYTF. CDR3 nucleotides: TGTGCCAGCACCCCCAATGCGGGGTATTCTGGCTACACCTTC.

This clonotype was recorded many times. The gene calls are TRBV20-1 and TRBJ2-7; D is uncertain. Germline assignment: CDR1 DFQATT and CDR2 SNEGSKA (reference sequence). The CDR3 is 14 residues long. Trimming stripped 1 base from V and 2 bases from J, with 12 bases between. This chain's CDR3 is CSARGGLLPYEQYF. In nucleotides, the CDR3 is TGCAGTGCTAGAGGCGGCCTACTACCCTACGAGCAGTACTTC.

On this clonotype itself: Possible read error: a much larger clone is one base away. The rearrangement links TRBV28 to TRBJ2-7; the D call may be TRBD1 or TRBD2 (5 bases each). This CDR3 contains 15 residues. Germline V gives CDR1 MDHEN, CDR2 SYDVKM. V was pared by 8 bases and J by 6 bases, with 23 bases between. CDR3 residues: CASGTRATELCEQYF. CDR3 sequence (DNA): TGTGCCAGCGGGACGAGGGCCACTGAGTTATGCGAGCAGTACTTC.

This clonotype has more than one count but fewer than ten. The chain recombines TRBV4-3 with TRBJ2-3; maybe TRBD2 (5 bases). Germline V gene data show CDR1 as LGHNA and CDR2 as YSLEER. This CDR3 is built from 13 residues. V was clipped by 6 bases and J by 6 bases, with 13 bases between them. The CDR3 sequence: CASSLARGDTQYF. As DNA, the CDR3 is TGCGCCAGCAGTCTGGCCCGAGGGGATACGCAGTATTTT.

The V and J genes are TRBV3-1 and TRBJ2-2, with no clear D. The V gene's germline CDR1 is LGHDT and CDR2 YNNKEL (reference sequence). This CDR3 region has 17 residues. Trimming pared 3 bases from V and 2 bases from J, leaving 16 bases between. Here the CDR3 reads CASSQGSWAVNTGELFF. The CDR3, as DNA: TGTGCCAGCAGCCAGGGCAGTTGGGCCGTCAACACCGGGGAGCTGTTTTTT.

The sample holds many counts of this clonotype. For the CDR3, the DNA is TGCAGTGCTAGCCGTCAGGTAGAGACCCAGTACTTC. The encoded protein is CSASRQVETQYF. The V call is TRBV20-1, the J call TRBJ2-5; D remains unclear. Germline V gene sequence: CDR1 DFQATT, CDR2 SNEGSKA (reference sequence). There are 12 residues in the CDR3. V lost 3 bases to trimming and J lost 4 bases, with 9 bases between them.

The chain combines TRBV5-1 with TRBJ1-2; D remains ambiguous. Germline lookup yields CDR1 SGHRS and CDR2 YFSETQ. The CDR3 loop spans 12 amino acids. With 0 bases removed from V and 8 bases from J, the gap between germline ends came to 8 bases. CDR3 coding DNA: TGCGCCAGCAGCTTGGATCGGATCGGCTACACCTTC. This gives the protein CASSLDRIGYTF.

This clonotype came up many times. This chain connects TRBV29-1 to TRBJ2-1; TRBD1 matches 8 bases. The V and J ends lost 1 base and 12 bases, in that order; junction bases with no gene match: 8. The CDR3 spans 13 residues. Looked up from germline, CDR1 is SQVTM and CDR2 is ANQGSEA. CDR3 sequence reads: CSVEGGTGYGQFF. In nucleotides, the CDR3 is TGCAGCGTTGAAGGTGGGACAGGTTATGGGCAGTTCTTC.

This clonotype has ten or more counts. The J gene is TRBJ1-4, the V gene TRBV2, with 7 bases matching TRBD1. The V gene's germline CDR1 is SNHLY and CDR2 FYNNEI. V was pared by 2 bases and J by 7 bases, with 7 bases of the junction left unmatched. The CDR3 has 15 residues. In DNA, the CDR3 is TGTGCCAGCAGTGAACAGGGACAGCAAGGTGAAAAACTGTTTTTT. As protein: CASSEQGQQGEKLFF.

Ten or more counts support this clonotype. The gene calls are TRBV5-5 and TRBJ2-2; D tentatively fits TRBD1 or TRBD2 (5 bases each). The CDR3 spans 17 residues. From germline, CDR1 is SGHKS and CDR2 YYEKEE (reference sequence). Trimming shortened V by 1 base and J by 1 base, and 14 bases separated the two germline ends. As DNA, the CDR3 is TGTGCCAGCAGCTTGAGGGGAGACAAGATGAACACCGGGGAGCTGTTTTTT. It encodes CASSLRGDKMNTGELFF.

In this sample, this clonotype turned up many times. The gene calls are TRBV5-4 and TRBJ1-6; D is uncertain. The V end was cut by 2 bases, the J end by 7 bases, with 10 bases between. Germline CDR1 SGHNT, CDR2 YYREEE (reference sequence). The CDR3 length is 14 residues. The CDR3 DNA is TGTGCCAGCAGCTTCGACCCCTCCAATTCACCCCTCCACTTT. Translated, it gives CASSFDPSNSPLHF.

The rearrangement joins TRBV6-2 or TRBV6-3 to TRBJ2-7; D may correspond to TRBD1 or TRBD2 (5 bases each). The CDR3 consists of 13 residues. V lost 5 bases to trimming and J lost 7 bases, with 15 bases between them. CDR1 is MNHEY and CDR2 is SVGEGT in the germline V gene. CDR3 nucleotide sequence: TGTGCCAGCAGTCTGCCGGGACGGAGTGAGCAGTACTTC. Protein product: CASSLPGRSEQYF.

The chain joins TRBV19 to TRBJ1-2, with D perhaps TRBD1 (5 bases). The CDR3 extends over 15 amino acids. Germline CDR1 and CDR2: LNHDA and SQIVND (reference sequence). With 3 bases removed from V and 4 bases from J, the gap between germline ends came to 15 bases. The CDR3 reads CASSISSQGGYGYTF. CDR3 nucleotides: TGTGCCAGTAGTATTTCCAGTCAGGGAGGCTATGGCTACACCTTC.

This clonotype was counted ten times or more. The CDR3: CASSESWAQTDTQYF. The CDR3 DNA follows: TGTGCCAGCAGTGAATCTTGGGCCCAAACAGATACGCAGTATTTT. This chain joins TRBV2 and TRBJ2-3, with D unclear. V was shortened by 2 bases and J by 3 bases, with 12 bases between the two germline ends. The germline gives CDR1 SNHLY, CDR2 FYNNEI. The CDR3 is made up of 15 amino acids.

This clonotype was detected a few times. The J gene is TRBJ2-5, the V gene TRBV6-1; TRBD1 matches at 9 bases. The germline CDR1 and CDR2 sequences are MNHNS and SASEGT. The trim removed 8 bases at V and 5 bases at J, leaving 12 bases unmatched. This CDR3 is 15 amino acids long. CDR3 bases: TGTGCCAGCTCTTTAGGACAGGGGCCATGGGAGACCCAGTACTTC. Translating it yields CASSLGQGPWETQYF.

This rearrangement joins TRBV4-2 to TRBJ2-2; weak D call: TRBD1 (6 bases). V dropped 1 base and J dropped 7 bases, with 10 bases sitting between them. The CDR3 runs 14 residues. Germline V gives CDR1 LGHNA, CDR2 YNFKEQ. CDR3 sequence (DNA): TGTGCCAGCAGCCAAGTTCCCAGGGGCGGGGAGCTGTTTTTT. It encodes CASSQVPRGGELFF.

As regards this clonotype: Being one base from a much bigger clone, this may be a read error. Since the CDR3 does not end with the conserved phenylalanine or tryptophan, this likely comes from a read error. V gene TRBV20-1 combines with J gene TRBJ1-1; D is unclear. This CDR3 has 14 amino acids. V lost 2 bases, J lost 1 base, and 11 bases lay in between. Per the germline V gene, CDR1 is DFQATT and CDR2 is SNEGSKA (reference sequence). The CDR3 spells CSARSATANTEAFS. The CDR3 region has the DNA TGCAGTGCTAGATCGGCGACGGCGAACACTGAAGCTTTCTCT.

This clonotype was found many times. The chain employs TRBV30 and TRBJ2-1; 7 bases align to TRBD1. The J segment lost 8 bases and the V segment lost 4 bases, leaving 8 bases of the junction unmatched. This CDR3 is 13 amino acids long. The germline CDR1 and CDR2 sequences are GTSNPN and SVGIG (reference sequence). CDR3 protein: CAWTGQRRYEQFF. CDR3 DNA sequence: TGTGCCTGGACGGGACAGCGAAGATATGAGCAGTTCTTC.

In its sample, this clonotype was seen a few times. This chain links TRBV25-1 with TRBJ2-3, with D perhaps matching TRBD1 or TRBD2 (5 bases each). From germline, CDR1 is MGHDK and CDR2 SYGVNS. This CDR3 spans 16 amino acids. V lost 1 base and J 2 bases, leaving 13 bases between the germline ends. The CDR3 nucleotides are TGTGCCAGCAGTGAATTTGGGGGAGACTACACAGATACGCAGTATTTT. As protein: CASSEFGGDYTDTQYF.

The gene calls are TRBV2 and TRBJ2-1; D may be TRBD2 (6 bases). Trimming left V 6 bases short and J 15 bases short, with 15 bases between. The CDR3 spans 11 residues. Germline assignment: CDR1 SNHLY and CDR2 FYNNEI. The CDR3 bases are TGTGCCAGCAGCTCCGGGACTCCCACGTTCTTC. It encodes CASSSGTPTFF.

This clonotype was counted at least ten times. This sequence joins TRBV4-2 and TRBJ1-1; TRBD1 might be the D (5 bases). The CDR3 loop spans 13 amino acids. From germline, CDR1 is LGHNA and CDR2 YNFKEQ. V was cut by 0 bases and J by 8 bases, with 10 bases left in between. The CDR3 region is CASSQDKAGEAFF. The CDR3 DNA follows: TGTGCCAGCAGCCAAGATAAGGCAGGGGAAGCTTTCTTT.

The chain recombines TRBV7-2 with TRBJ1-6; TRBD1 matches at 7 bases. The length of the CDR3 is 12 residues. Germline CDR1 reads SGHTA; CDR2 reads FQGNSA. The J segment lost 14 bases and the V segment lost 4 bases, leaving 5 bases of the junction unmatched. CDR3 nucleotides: TGTGCCAGCAGCTCGACAGGGTTGACCCTCCACTTT. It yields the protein CASSSTGLTLHF.